This T cell receptor beta chain is drawn from a study of tumor-infiltrating lymphocytes in oesophageal squamous cell carcinoma. TCRdb analysed the PCR reads with MiXCR anew, one entry per CDR3 protein. Of tens of thousands of distinct CDR3 sequences listed, roughly 32% are singletons. The CDR3 runs to 16 residues. CDR1 and CDR2 from the germline V gene are MNHEY and SMNVEV (reference sequence). J lost 11 bases, V lost 3 bases, and 17 bases had no gene match. This clonotype was seen at least ten times. Sequencing input: esophageal tumor tissue. The clonotype was recovered from a female donor with esophageal squamous cell carcinoma. The V gene is TRBV27, the J gene TRBJ2-5, with 8 positions matching TRBD1. The CDR3 region is CASSLRQGPPNNEQYF. The CDR3 DNA sequence: TGTGCCAGCAGTTTGCGACAGGGGCCCCCGAACAATGAGCAGTACTTC.